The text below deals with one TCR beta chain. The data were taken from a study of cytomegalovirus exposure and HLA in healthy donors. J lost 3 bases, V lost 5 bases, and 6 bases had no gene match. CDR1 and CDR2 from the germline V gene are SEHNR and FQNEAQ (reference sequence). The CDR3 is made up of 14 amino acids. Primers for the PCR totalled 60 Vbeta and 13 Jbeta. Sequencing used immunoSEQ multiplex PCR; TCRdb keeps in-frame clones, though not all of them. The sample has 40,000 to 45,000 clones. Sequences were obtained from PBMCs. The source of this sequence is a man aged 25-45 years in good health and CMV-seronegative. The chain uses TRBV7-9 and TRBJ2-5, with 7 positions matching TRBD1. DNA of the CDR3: TGTGCCAGCAGCGCCTCAGGGGGAGAAGAGACCCAGTACTTC. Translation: CASSASGGEETQYF.